This TCR beta chain was identified in a study of regulatory T cells in long-lasting Graves disease. Overall study findings and caveats: Under persistent disease, TRBV28, TRBJ1-2 and TRBJ2-5 were used preferentially.

Arm-PCR of CDR3 regions with iRepertoire HTBI primers generated TCR beta libraries. TCRdb ran MiXCR on the multiplex PCR reads and lists one entry per CDR3 protein. The sample includes fewer than 650,000 distinct CDR3 sequences, under 20% seen only once; the top ten take 18%. This clonotype was found many times. What it recognizes is unknown. Germline trimming cut 2 bases from V and 5 bases from J; bases unmatched to any gene: 9. CDR3 length equals 16 residues. From germline, CDR1 is ENHRY and CDR2 SYGVKD. This sample's time point: newly diagnosed GD, antithyroid drugs for less than 3 months. Extracted RNA from PBMCs served as the source of the TCR library. The same sample was also used in a study of T cells in Graves' hyperthyroidism and ophthalmopathy.

The material was peripheral blood mononuclear cells (PBMCs), obtained at new diagnosis, from a patient treated with antithyroid drugs. The rearrangement links TRBV10-3 to TRBJ2-7; 10 bases fit TRBD1. The receptor's source is a woman in her 30s with Graves disease. As DNA, the CDR3 is TGTGCCATCAGTGAGACGCCGGGACAGGGGAAGGACGAGCAGTACTTC. It codes for CAISETPGQGKDEQYF.